One and the same sample provided the 30 T cell receptor beta chains below, sequenced in a study of identical twins. TCRdb recomputed calls from the 5' RACE reads with MiXCR, one row per CDR3 protein. The data hold 700,000 or so distinct CDR3 sequences, with 8.5% to 9.5% observed a single time. This sample was also put to use in a study of yellow fever vaccine responses in identical twins.

Sequenced input: PBMCs. The receptors were gathered from a woman aged 18-29 years in good health.

In this sample, this clonotype turned up many times. This chain uses TRBV7-8 with TRBJ1-5; possibly TRBD1 for D (5 bases). The germline V gene has CDR1 SGHVS and CDR2 FQNEAQ. The CDR3 runs 14 residues. The ends were cut back, 5 bases at V and 9 bases at J, with 17 bases in the middle. CDR3 residues: CASSQGDGIAPQHF. The CDR3 bases are TGTGCCAGCAGCCAAGGGGACGGAATTGCGCCCCAGCATTTT.

In its sample, this clonotype was seen many times. The chain employs TRBV5-1 and TRBJ1-6; 7 bases are a match to TRBD1. V dropped 0 bases and J dropped 8; count of bases not matched to a gene: 5. Germline V lookup: CDR1 SGHRS, CDR2 YFSETQ. There are 15 residues in the CDR3. CDR3 amino acids: CASSLGTGEDSPLHF. As DNA, the CDR3 is TGCGCCAGCAGCTTGGGCACAGGGGAAGATTCACCCCTCCACTTT.

This clonotype was counted only a few times. This chain uses TRBV24-1 with TRBJ2-7, with D perhaps TRBD1 (5 bases). CDR3 length: 13 amino acids. V was clipped by 3 bases and J by 2 bases, with 7 bases between them. The V gene's germline CDR1 is KGHDR and CDR2 SFDVKD. CDR3 sequence: CATSDQGAYEQYF. CDR3 DNA sequence: TGTGCCACCAGTGATCAGGGCGCCTACGAGCAGTACTTC.

The CDR3 sequence is CASSLAGSNEQFF. Here the CDR3 DNA reads TGTGCCAGCAGCTTAGCGGGTTCGAATGAGCAGTTCTTC. This rearrangement joins TRBV7-9 to TRBJ2-1, with D unresolved. With 0 bases removed from V and 7 bases from J, the gap between germline ends came to 7 bases. CDR3 length: 13 amino acids. The germline CDR1 and CDR2 sequences are SEHNR and FQNEAQ (reference sequence).

This clonotype was seen more than once but under ten times. The chain combines TRBV13 with TRBJ2-1, with TRBD1 matching over 9 bases. V lost 8 bases and J lost 8; bases outside the gene matches: 10. CDR1 PRHDT and CDR2 FYEKMQ come from the germline V gene (reference sequence). This CDR3 spans 14 amino acids. In nucleotides, the CDR3 is TGTGCCAGCGCACGGACAGGGGATATCGATGAGCAGTTCTTC. Its translation is CASARTGDIDEQFF.

The sample holds many counts of this clonotype. The chain joins TRBV7-9 to TRBJ1-1; D might be TRBD1 (6 bases). V lost 1 base and J 10 bases, leaving 13 bases between the germline ends. This CDR3 region has 13 residues. Germline lookup yields CDR1 SEHNR and CDR2 FQNEAQ (reference sequence). CDR3 in amino acids: CASSLDGGEGAFF. In nucleotides, the CDR3 is TGTGCCAGCAGCTTAGATGGGGGCGAGGGAGCTTTCTTT.

J is TRBJ2-3 and V is TRBV20-1; D might be TRBD2 (5 bases). The CDR3 sequence is 16 residues long. CDR1 DFQATT and CDR2 SNEGSKA come from the germline V gene (reference sequence). V gave up 0 bases and J gave up 0 bases, with 13 bases separating them. CDR3 in amino acids: CSAREVGVASTDTQYF. In DNA form, the CDR3 reads TGCAGTGCTAGAGAGGTGGGAGTCGCTAGCACAGATACGCAGTATTTT.

This clonotype was recorded a few times. V is TRBV5-5 and J is TRBJ2-5; tentatively, D is TRBD1 or TRBD2 (5 bases each). CDR1 is SGHKS, CDR2 YYEKEE, per germline (reference sequence). The germline V and J ends were trimmed by 4 bases and 5 bases, with 21 bases remaining between them. This CDR3 spans 16 amino acids. The DNA for the CDR3 is TGTGCCAGCAGCCTCACCCAATCAGGGCGAGGGGAGACCCAGTACTTC. Translating it yields CASSLTQSGRGETQYF.

This clonotype was seen a few times. V and J are TRBV3-1 and TRBJ2-7; maybe TRBD1 (7 bases). Germline CDR1 and CDR2: LGHDT and YNNKEL (reference sequence). Trimming cost V 7 bases and J 3 bases, with 22 bases left between them. The CDR3 spans 16 residues. The CDR3 loop is CASTTRRGLGVYEQYF. The CDR3, as DNA: TGTGCCAGCACGACCAGGAGGGGGCTAGGGGTCTACGAGCAGTACTTC.

The chain employs TRBV20-1 and TRBJ2-7, with TRBD1 matching 8 bases. Looked up from germline, CDR1 is DFQATT and CDR2 is SNEGSKA (reference sequence). The CDR3 loop spans 13 amino acids. V gave up 1 base and J gave up 4 bases; unmatched junction bases: 3. The CDR3 region is CSARAQGAYEQYF. The DNA of the CDR3 is TGCAGTGCTAGAGCGCAGGGGGCTTACGAGCAGTACTTC.

This clonotype was seen at least ten times. J is TRBJ2-4 and V is TRBV20-1, with a tentative D call TRBD2 (5 bases). This CDR3 has 16 amino acids. V gave up 0 bases and J gave up 5 bases, with 17 bases separating them. Per germline, CDR1 DFQATT and CDR2 SNEGSKA (reference sequence). CDR3: CSARDYGLGGENIQYF. For the CDR3, the DNA is TGCAGTGCTAGAGATTATGGGCTAGGAGGCGAAAACATTCAGTACTTC.

This clonotype has ten or more counts. The rearrangement uses TRBV5-1 and TRBJ2-3, with D unresolved. CDR3 size: 16 residues. V gave up 0 bases and J gave up 6 bases, with 17 bases separating them. Germline values: CDR1 SGHRS, CDR2 YFSETQ. CDR3 in DNA: TGCGCCAGCAGCTTGGAGATCGGTGGCCCTCTTGATACGCAGTATTTT. It encodes CASSLEIGGPLDTQYF.

The genes are TRBV28 and TRBJ2-7; possibly TRBD1 or TRBD2 for D (7 bases each). Germline values: CDR1 MDHEN, CDR2 SYDVKM. The CDR3 runs to 16 residues. V dropped 5 bases and J dropped 2 bases, with 19 bases sitting between them. The CDR3 coding sequence is TGTGCCAGCAGTCGCGGGGGCAGGGGGAGGACCTACGAGCAGTACTTC. This sequence encodes CASSRGGRGRTYEQYF.

This clonotype was found many times. The CDR3, as DNA: TGTGCCAGCAGCTTAGGGCCCGGGGGACTCCAAACCGGGGAGCTGTTTTTT. Amino acids: CASSLGPGGLQTGELFF. V is TRBV11-2 and J is TRBJ2-2, with D possibly matching TRBD2 (6 bases). With 1 base removed from V and 5 bases from J, the gap between germline ends came to 17 bases. The germline V gene encodes CDR1 SGHAT and CDR2 FQNNGV. The CDR3 runs to 17 residues.

There are a few counts of this clonotype. The rearrangement uses TRBV4-3 and TRBJ1-1; D unclear. Germline-derived CDR1 and CDR2 are LGHNA and YSLEER. V was pared by 0 bases and J by 5 bases, with 10 bases between. The length of the CDR3 is 14 residues. The CDR3 sequence: CASSQEPRGTEAFF. The DNA for the CDR3 is TGCGCCAGCAGCCAAGAACCCAGAGGGACTGAAGCTTTCTTT.

The table lists this clonotype with many counts. The V call is TRBV12-3 or TRBV12-4, the J call TRBJ1-3; 8 bases align to TRBD1. The V gene end was trimmed by 6 bases and the J gene end by 4 bases; junction bases not matched to a gene: 8. The CDR3 is made up of 15 amino acids. CDR3 sequence (DNA): TGTGCCAGCAGGCCAACGACAGGGGAAGGAAACACCATATATTTT. Translation: CASRPTTGEGNTIYF.

This clonotype was found a few times. V and J are TRBV15 and TRBJ2-5; 14 nucleotides agree with TRBD2. The CDR3 sequence is 18 residues long. The trim removed 4 bases at V and 5 bases at J, leaving 12 bases unmatched. CDR1 and CDR2 (germline): LNHNV, YYDKDF (reference sequence). The CDR3 is CATSTTDGTSGSRETQYF. CDR3 DNA sequence: TGTGCCACCAGCACCACAGATGGGACTAGCGGGAGTAGGGAGACCCAGTACTTC.

This clonotype has only a few counts. This rearrangement joins TRBV24-1 to TRBJ2-3; the D gene is possibly TRBD2 (6 bases). The V end lost 8 bases, the J end lost 4 bases, and 12 bases lay between the germline ends. Germline V gene lookup returns CDR1 KGHDR and CDR2 SFDVKD. The CDR3 runs to 13 residues. The DNA of the CDR3 is TGTGCCACCATGACTAGTGGCGCAGATACGCAGTATTTT. It yields the protein CATMTSGADTQYF.

This clonotype was seen repeatedly, ten times or more. This chain connects TRBV6-5 to TRBJ2-1; TRBD2 agrees at 15 bases. The CDR3 runs to 18 residues. With V trimmed by 4 bases and J by 1 base, 5 bases remained unmatched. CDR1 and CDR2 from the germline V gene are MNHEY and SVGAGI. The CDR3 DNA sequence: TGTGCCAGCAGTTTGGGACTAGCGGGAGGAATTTCCTACAATGAGCAGTTCTTC. Protein sequence: CASSLGLAGGISYNEQFF.

The chain joins TRBV4-1 to TRBJ2-1; D is unclear. CDR3 length equals 13 residues. V was pared by 1 base and J by 8 bases, with 9 bases between. Germline assignment: CDR1 MGHRA and CDR2 YSYEKL. For the CDR3, the DNA is TGCGCCAGCAGCCAAGCGGAGTTTTATGAGCAGTTCTTC. This encodes CASSQAEFYEQFF.

This chain connects TRBV28 to TRBJ2-7; TRBD1 matches at 7 bases. In germline, CDR1 is MDHEN, CDR2 SYDVKM. V shed 3 bases, J shed 9 bases, and the junction held 8 bases outside the gene matches. The CDR3 has 13 residues. CDR3 sequence reads: CASSFSTGLAQYF. The CDR3 nucleotides read TGTGCCAGCAGTTTTTCGACAGGGTTAGCGCAGTACTTC.

This clonotype was observed a handful of times. V gene TRBV10-3 combines with J gene TRBJ2-4; D may be TRBD2 (5 bases). CDR1 and CDR2 from the germline V gene are ENHRY and SYGVKD. The CDR3 is made up of 13 amino acids. V shed 4 bases and J shed 5 bases, with 9 bases lying between them. This CDR3 reads CAISGGLENIQYF. For the CDR3, the DNA is TGTGCCATCAGTGGCGGGCTCGAAAACATTCAGTACTTC.

This clonotype appeared a few times. This chain uses TRBV6-1 with TRBJ1-5; TRBD1 matches at 7 bases. The germline CDR1 and CDR2 sequences are MNHNS and SASEGT. This CDR3 has 15 residues. The V and J ends lost 0 bases and 4 bases, in that order; junction bases with no gene match: 3. CDR3 nucleotide sequence: TGTGCCAGCAGTGAAGCGGGACAGCAGAATCAGCCCCAGCATTTT. Translating gives CASSEAGQQNQPQHF.

This clonotype was seen many times. The chain is built from TRBV4-3 and TRBJ2-1; D remains unclear. The CDR3 loop spans 14 amino acids. Germline-derived CDR1 and CDR2 are LGHNA and YSLEER. V was clipped by 0 bases and J by 8 bases, with 11 bases between them. This chain's CDR3 is CASSQDITRDEQFF. CDR3 coding DNA: TGCGCCAGCAGCCAAGATATTACAAGGGATGAGCAGTTCTTC.

This clonotype came up a few times. The chain recombines TRBV6-2 or TRBV6-3 with TRBJ1-1, with TRBD1 matching over 7 bases. The CDR3 totals 19 residues. Trimming removed 6 bases from V and 2 bases from J; junction bases left unmatched: 21. Germline CDR1 MNHEY, CDR2 SVGEGT. The chain's CDR3 is CASRTDRSIGPLINTEAFF. CDR3 in DNA: TGTGCCAGCAGAACGGACAGGTCCATAGGCCCCTTGATTAACACTGAAGCTTTCTTT.

This clonotype was observed many times. This sequence joins TRBV20-1 and TRBJ2-3, with a tentative D call TRBD2 (6 bases). This CDR3 comprises 14 residues. The V end was cut by 7 bases, the J end by 4 bases, with 18 bases between. CDR1 and CDR2 from the germline V gene are DFQATT and SNEGSKA (reference sequence). The chain's CDR3 is CSVTTVLAPDTQYF. Written as DNA, the CDR3 is TGCAGTGTCACCACGGTTCTAGCGCCAGATACGCAGTATTTT.

This clonotype was observed a handful of times. The chain is built from TRBV6-4 and TRBJ2-1; 9 positions agree with TRBD2. This CDR3 spans 18 amino acids. CDR1 MRHNA and CDR2 SNTAGT come from the germline V gene. J was trimmed by 2 bases and V by 6 bases; bases with no gene match: 14. The CDR3 loop is CASSAEGYSGGPYNEQFF. CDR3 coding DNA: TGTGCCAGCAGCGCAGAGGGGTATAGCGGGGGCCCCTACAATGAGCAGTTCTTC.

This clonotype came up many times. The J gene is TRBJ2-5, the V gene TRBV21-1; the tabulated D call, TRBD1, remains unverified against the DNA. TRBV21-1 is tagged as a pseudogene. CDR3 length: 16 residues. The CDR3 reads CASSTRGGHRRETQYF. CDR3 nucleotide sequence: TGTGCCAGCAGCACCAGAGGCGGACATAGGAGAGAGACCCAGTACTTC.

This clonotype was seen more than once but under ten times. V is TRBV20-1 and J is TRBJ2-7; no reliable D call. Germline-derived CDR1 and CDR2 are DFQATT and SNEGSKA (reference sequence). The CDR3 is 10 residues long. Trimming pared 5 bases from V and 2 bases from J, leaving 4 bases between. CDR3 loop: CSAQAYEQYF. For the CDR3, the DNA is TGCAGTGCTCAAGCCTACGAGCAGTACTTC.

The chain is built from TRBV3-1 and TRBJ2-7; D perhaps matches TRBD1 (6 bases). Germline CDR1 and CDR2: LGHDT and YNNKEL (reference sequence). The V end was cut by 4 bases, the J end by 2 bases, with 15 bases between. The CDR3 length is 15 residues. In DNA, the CDR3 is TGTGCCAGCAGCCGTATGAGGGCAGGGGCCTACGAGCAGTACTTC. It specifies CASSRMRAGAYEQYF.